This T cell receptor (beta chain) is drawn from a study of T-cell memory formation after mild COVID-19 (dated by TCRdb to about 2021). In terms of the full investigation: TCR sequence clusters from the two donors were largely donor specific. Longitudinal TCRalpha and TCRbeta repertoire sequencing tracked T-cell clones expanding and contracting after mild COVID-19 in a couple of donors. The cohort comprised two young, previously healthy adult volunteers, one female and one male. Study-wide findings and limitations: SARS-CoV-2 specificity of the second-wave clones peaking on day 37 was not confirmed. Contracting CD4+ clones were located mainly in the CM and EM memory subsets, whereas CD8+ clones were found to be enriched in EMRA. The detection of some responding clones in pre-infection memory suggests that pre-existing cross-reactive memory T cells joined the SARS-CoV-2 response. Clones that contracted from day 15 to 85 showed balanced CD4/CD8 phenotypes, whereas a second wave of clones that expanded from day 15 to 37 leaned towards CD4+. Only a couple of mild cases were covered in the study, and larger cohorts including severe cases with pre-infection samples were considered necessary.

CDR3 length: 13 amino acids, cysteine to phenylalanine. Only CDR3 DNA is held: 39 bases, read in frame from base 1. The germline V gene supplies CDR1 MNHEY and CDR2 SVGEGT. Between the V and J ends, shortened by 5 bases and 6 bases respectively, the junction contains 10 bases. The instrument was an Illumina NovaSeq 6000. Using 5'RACE with constant-segment primers, TCRalpha and TCRbeta cDNA libraries were constructed, with sample barcodes and unique molecular identifiers added in the process. Trizol reagent was used to extract RNA from every sample. Amplification of the libraries took two PCR steps, and the second step added a second sample barcode plus Illumina TruSeq adapters. The libraries were sequenced on an Illumina NovaSeq using 2 x 150 bp paired-end reads. The original methods were these. Demultiplexing of reads and collapsing into UMI-guided consensus sequences were performed with migec v1.2.7. Using mixcr v2.1.11, UMI consensuses were aligned to TRA and TRB V and J templates and then assembled into clonotypes. A clonotype was counted as expanded or contracted only if both edgeR and NoisET called the change significant, with noise models trained on biological replicates. For edgeR calls, a false discovery rate-adjusted p below 0.01 and a log2 fold-change threshold of 1 were applied. As an exploratory analysis of dynamics, max-normalized trajectories of the 1000 most abundant clonotypes were examined by PCA with hierarchical clustering. The CD4 or CD8 phenotype of responding clones was assigned using the separately sequenced CD4+ and CD8+ repertoires. TCRdb ran its own pipeline on the public reads, namely fastp trimming at Q25 and MiXCR clone calling, and kept in-frame beta chains. Each CDR3 protein gets just one entry, which takes the most common genes and DNA from the rows behind it. These V and J calls derive from TCRdb rather than the authors' analysis. A total of about 340,000 distinct CDR3 sequences appear in this sample, approximately 13% of them only once. Around a fifth of the sample is taken by the ten largest.

PBMCs were isolated by Ficoll-Paque density gradient centrifugation. Of note for this clonotype: The antigen it binds to is not known. One base away there is no much larger clone; base qualities are not given.

Material for sequencing was PBMCs or a T cell subset sorted from them (not recorded which). This TCR was sampled from a man aged 18 to 30 who had mild COVID-19 (a few samples of this study predate the infection). The sample titles of this study are shuffled in the database, so cell type and time point are left out; the donor was told from shared clones. The V and J genes are TRBV6-2 or TRBV6-3 and TRBJ2-2, with no confidently assigned D gene. The DNA is TGTGCCAGCAGTCCCTCGGCACCCGGGGAGCTGTTTTTT. Its protein is CASSPSAPGELFF.